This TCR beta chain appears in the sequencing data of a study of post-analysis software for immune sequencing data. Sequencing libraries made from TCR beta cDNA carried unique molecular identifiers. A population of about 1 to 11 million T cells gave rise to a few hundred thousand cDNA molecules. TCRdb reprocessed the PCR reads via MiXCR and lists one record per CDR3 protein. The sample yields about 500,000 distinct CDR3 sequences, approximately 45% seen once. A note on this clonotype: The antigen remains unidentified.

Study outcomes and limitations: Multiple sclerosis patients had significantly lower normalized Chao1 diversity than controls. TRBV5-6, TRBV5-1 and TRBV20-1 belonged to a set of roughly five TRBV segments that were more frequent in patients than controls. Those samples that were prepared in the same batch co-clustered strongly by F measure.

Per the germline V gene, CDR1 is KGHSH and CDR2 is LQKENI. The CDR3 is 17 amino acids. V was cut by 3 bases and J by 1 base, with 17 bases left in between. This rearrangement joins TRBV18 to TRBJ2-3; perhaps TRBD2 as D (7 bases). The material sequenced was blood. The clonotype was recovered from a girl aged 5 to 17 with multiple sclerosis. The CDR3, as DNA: TGTGCCAGCTCACCGTCCCGGGGGGCAATAGGCACAGATACGCAGTATTTT. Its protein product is CASSPSRGAIGTDTQYF.